This T cell receptor (beta chain) emerged from a study of OX40 agonist ivuxolimab in advanced cancers. The sample holds one count of this clone. As yet, its antigen is unknown. General study findings and limits: By week 6 at 0.1 to 3.0 mg/kg, blood CD4+ and CD8+ T cells had expanded clonally.

Method: immunoSEQ multiplex PCR; TCRdb's copy keeps in-frame clones and lacks some. The sample yields about 79,000 clones, about 90% seen once. The starting material was CD4+ or CD8+ T cells sorted from blood, obtained in a trial of the OX40 agonist ivuxolimab. This sequence was found in an adult with an advanced solid tumor such as melanoma, head and neck, liver or kidney cancer.

The CDR3 DNA is TGCGCCAGCAGTGAGTCGAAATACCCAGGTAGTCGTCAGCCCCAGCATTTT. Translation gives CASSESKYPGSRQPQHF. J is TRBJ1-5 and V is TRBV10-2; D call uncertain. Germline V CDR1 and CDR2: WSHSY, SAAADI. The CDR3 covers 17 residues. V lost 0 bases and J lost 6, with 18 bases in between.